Listed below are T cell receptor beta chains from one sample, sequenced in a study of metastatic and nonmetastatic thyroid tumors. TCRdb reanalyzed the PCR reads via MiXCR. The sample yields 30,000 or so clones, roughly 29% seen once. The sample was blood. Every receptor here comes from a female donor with papillary thyroid cancer or a benign thyroid nodule (not recorded which). Some clones in this sample may be carry-over from other donors' samples. The CDR3 runs from the conserved cysteine through the conserved F or W. D genes are given only for firm matches. Size values are once, few and many counts, or a class for expanded clones, and some rows have none.

d_gene | abundance | j_gene | v_gene | CDR3aa | CDR3nt
TRBD2 | few | TRBJ2-7 | TRBV28 | CASSPRGLAASYEQYF | TGTGCCAGCAGTCCCAGGGGACTAGCGGCTTCCTACGAGCAGTACTTC
. | . | TRBJ1-2 | TRBV11-2 | CASSLDPQRGYTF | TGTGCCAGCAGCTTAGATCCCCAACGCGGCTACACCTTC
. | many | TRBJ2-3 | TRBV18 | CASSPPWGTGEFGDTQYF | TGTGCCAGCTCACCACCGTGGGGAACGGGAGAGTTCGGGGATACGCAGTATTTT
. | . | TRBJ2-2 | TRBV6-1 | CASTSGVELFF | TGTGCCAGCACCTCCGGTGTGGAGCTGTTTTTT
TRBD2 | . | TRBJ2-5 | TRBV25-1 | CASSVPTSGRETQYF | TGTGCCAGCAGTGTACCGACTAGCGGGAGGGAGACCCAGTACTTC
. | . | TRBJ1-6 | TRBV4-2 | CVSSQEGQSNSPLHF | TGTGTCAGCAGCCAAGAAGGCCAGTCTAATTCACCCCTCCACTTT
TRBD2 | many | TRBJ2-3 | TRBV9 | CASSVPRGGVSPSTDTQYF | TGTGCCAGCAGCGTTCCGCGGGGGGGGGTAAGCCCTAGCACAGATACGCAGTATTTT
TRBD1 | . | TRBJ2-7 | TRBV4-1 | CASSQEGQIYEQYF | TGCGCCAGCAGCCAAGAGGGACAGATCTACGAGCAGTACTTC
. | many | TRBJ2-7 | TRBV19 | CASSIGTASYEQYF | TGTGCCAGTAGTATCGGTACGGCTTCCTACGAGCAGTACTTC
TRBD2 | medium-sized | TRBJ2-7 | TRBV6-1 | CASKEASGGAGEQYF | TGTGCCAGCAAAGAGGCTAGCGGGGGGGCGGGCGAGCAGTACTTC
TRBD1 | medium-sized | TRBJ2-7 | TRBV28 | CATHNRGRDYEQYF | TGTGCCACTCACAACAGGGGGCGCGACTACGAGCAGTACTTC
. | many | TRBJ1-4 | TRBV20-1 | CSAQEVSTNEKLFF | TGCAGTGCCCAAGAAGTTTCAACTAATGAAAAACTGTTTTTT
TRBD2 | few | TRBJ2-5 | TRBV14 | CASSQDWSGGLETQYF | TGTGCCAGCAGCCAAGATTGGTCGGGAGGGCTTGAGACCCAGTACTTC
. | . | TRBJ2-3 | TRBV18 | CASSPSTDTQYF | TGTGCCAGCTCACCTAGTACAGATACGCAGTATTTT
. | . | TRBJ1-5 | TRBV27 | CASREGLHPGSDQPQHF | TGTGCCAGCAGGGAGGGACTTCACCCAGGGAGCGATCAGCCCCAGCATTTT
TRBD2 | many | TRBJ2-3 | TRBV3-1 | CASSDTSGSGDTQYF | TGTGCCAGCAGCGATACTAGCGGGAGCGGAGATACGCAGTATTTT
. | . | TRBJ2-3 | TRBV20-1 | CSARWETTDTQYF | TGCAGTGCTAGATGGGAGACCACAGATACGCAGTATTTT
. | medium-sized | TRBJ2-2 | TRBV6-1 | CASKRTMRAGELFF | TGTGCCAGCAAAAGGACGATGAGGGCCGGGGAGCTGTTTTTT
. | medium-sized | TRBJ2-3 | TRBV6-1 | CASSRGRDTQYF | TGTGCCAGCAGCAGAGGGAGGGATACGCAGTATTTT
. | many | TRBJ2-3 | TRBV6-2/TRBV6-3 | CASSYSRQNPTDTQYF | TGTGCCAGCAGTTACTCCCGACAGAACCCCACAGATACGCAGTATTTT
. | . | TRBJ1-2 | TRBV7-2 | CASSLTAGYTF | TGTGCCAGCAGCTTGACAGCCGGCTACACCTTC
TRBD1 | . | TRBJ1-2 | TRBV2 | CASREGQGNGYTF | TGTGCCAGCAGGGAAGGACAGGGTAATGGCTACACCTTC
TRBD1 | . | TRBJ1-6 | TRBV6-6 | CASSYNSDRANSPLHF | TGTGCCAGCAGTTACAATTCGGACAGGGCTAATTCACCCCTCCACTTT
. | many | TRBJ2-1 | TRBV5-1 | CASSLLGGGGEQFF | TGCGCCAGCAGCTTGCTGGGAGGGGGGGGTGAGCAGTTCTTC
TRBD1 | . | TRBJ2-2 | TRBV13 | CASSFMTGGDCGELFF | TGTGCCAGCAGTTTTATGACAGGGGGCGATTGCGGGGAGCTGTTTTTT
TRBD1 | many | TRBJ2-2 | TRBV5-1 | CASSRGQGNTGELFF | TGCGCCAGCAGCCGGGGACAGGGCAACACCGGGGAGCTGTTTTTT
. | . | TRBJ1-5 | TRBV27 | CASSQDSVCSGGQPQHF | TGTGCCAGCAGCCAGGACAGTGTCTGCAGCGGGGGTCAGCCCCAGCATTTT
. | many | TRBJ1-5 | TRBV5-4 | CASSCFATGGHF | TGTGCCAGCAGCTGCTTCGCGACAGGTGGGCATTTT
TRBD2 | many | TRBJ2-5 | TRBV11-2 | CAREAGEETQYF | TGTGCCAGAGAAGCGGGAGAAGAGACCCAGTACTTC
. | medium-sized | TRBJ1-1 | TRBV6-1 | CASSEGGDSLAFF | TGTGCCAGCAGTGAAGGAGGCGATAGTCTGGCTTTCTTT
. | many | TRBJ2-6 | TRBV6-5 | CASTQIVEGRSNGGANVLTF | TGTGCCAGCACCCAAATTGTGGAGGGGCGTTCGAATGGAGGGGCCAACGTCCTGACTTTC
. | medium-sized | TRBJ2-7 | TRBV28 | CASSLGAGGVPYEQYF | TGTGCCAGCAGTTTAGGCGCAGGGGGGGTTCCCTACGAGCAGTACTTC
. | . | TRBJ2-3 | TRBV28 | CASSLIAGTDTQYF | TGTGCCAGCAGTTTAATCGCCGGCACAGATACGCAGTATTTT
. | . | TRBJ2-2 | TRBV20-1 | CSARDAGGPNTGELFF | TGCAGTGCTAGAGACGCCGGGGGCCCGAACACCGGGGAGCTGTTTTTT
. | many | TRBJ2-2 | TRBV2 | CATRQESTGELFF | TGTGCCACTAGACAAGAGAGCACCGGGGAGCTGTTTTTT
TRBD2 | . | TRBJ2-1 | TRBV9 | CASSGGLAGTLGNEQFF | TGTGCCAGCAGCGGGGGACTAGCGGGGACCCTCGGCAATGAGCAGTTCTTC
. | . | TRBJ1-1 | TRBV6-1 | CASRLTGENTEAFF | TGTGCCAGCAGGCTGACAGGAGAGAACACTGAAGCTTTCTTT
. | many | TRBJ1-1 | TRBV3-1 | CASGWGQEAFF | TGTGCCAGCGGTTGGGGCCAAGAAGCTTTCTTT
TRBD1 | . | TRBJ2-3 | TRBV6-5 | CASSTGLRQGGTDTQYF | TGTGCCAGCAGCACGGGGCTAAGACAGGGTGGGACAGATACGCAGTATTTT
TRBD2 | . | TRBJ2-1 | TRBV5-1 | CASSFSGLDYNEQFF | TGCGCCAGCAGCTTTAGTGGACTAGACTACAATGAGCAGTTCTTC
TRBD1 | few | TRBJ2-7 | TRBV6-4 | CASSEGAGGYEHYF | TGTGCCAGCAGTGAAGGGGCAGGGGGCTACGAGCATTACTTC
TRBD2 | many | TRBJ2-1 | TRBV3-1 | CASSQGTSGGWEQFF | TGTGCCAGCAGCCAAGGGACTAGCGGGGGGTGGGAGCAGTTCTTC